These 8 T cell receptor beta chains originate from one sample sequenced in a study of blood T cells in healthy people across ages. PCR was performed a second time for 7 to 11 cycles using a sample-barcoded 5' primer and a J-beta primer mix. TCRdb itself ran the 5' RACE reads through MiXCR, one entry per CDR3 protein. The repertoire holds 980,000 or so distinct CDR3 sequences, with roughly 52% as singletons. Source material: blood. These receptors were obtained from a man aged 30 to 45 in good health.

This clonotype occurred a few times. Written as DNA, the CDR3 is TGTGCCATCAGTGCCACGGGGCAGGGCAGGCCCTACGAGCAGTACTTC. The encoded protein is CAISATGQGRPYEQYF. The chain joins TRBV10-3 to TRBJ2-7; D may be TRBD1 or TRBD2 (5 bases each). Germline CDR1 ENHRY, CDR2 SYGVKD. This CDR3 region has 16 residues. V was clipped by 4 bases and J by 2 bases, with 18 bases between them.

V gene TRBV7-9 combines with J gene TRBJ2-7; D may be TRBD2 (6 bases). Germline V gives CDR1 SEHNR, CDR2 FQNEAQ (reference sequence). V was pared by 1 base and J by 1 base, with 20 bases between. The CDR3 has 18 residues. In nucleotides, the CDR3 is TGTGCCAGCAGCTTAGAGTGGGGCCCCCAGGCGGGGTCCTACGAGCAGTACTTC. Residues: CASSLEWGPQAGSYEQYF.

The chain carries TRBV12-3 or TRBV12-4 and TRBJ1-1; D may be TRBD1 (6 bases). The length of the CDR3 is 14 residues. Trimming pared 1 base from V and 7 bases from J, leaving 13 bases between. CDR3 DNA: TGTGCCAGCAGTTTAGGAGGGGGACCCAGTGAAGCTTTCTTT. Protein sequence: CASSLGGGPSEAFF.

The chain recombines TRBV9 with TRBJ2-1; 10 nucleotides line up with TRBD2. V dropped 4 bases and J dropped 0; count of bases not matched to a gene: 16. The CDR3 has 20 residues. Per germline, CDR1 SGDLS and CDR2 YYNGEE. For the CDR3, the DNA is TGTGCCAGCAGCCCGAGGCTAGGTAGCGGGGGGCCGAGCTCCTACAATGAGCAGTTCTTC. Amino acid sequence: CASSPRLGSGGPSSYNEQFF. Drawing the rest from reference TRBV9 and TRBJ2-1, the complete variable domain is DSGVTQTPKHLITATGQRVTLRCSPRSGDLSVYWYQQSLDQGLQFLIQYYNGEERAKGNILERFSAQQFPDLHSELNLSSLELGDSALYFCASSPRLGSGGPSSYNEQFFGPGTRLTVL.

This clonotype was observed a few times. This chain uses TRBV4-1 with TRBJ1-5, with TRBD1 as a possible D gene (6 bases). The CDR3 has 16 amino acids. Deletions cut 0 bases from V and 2 bases from J, with 11 bases between. Germline CDR1 MGHRA, CDR2 YSYEKL. The CDR3, as DNA: TGCGCCAGCAGCCAAGATGCAGGGGAGGGCAATCAGCCCCAGCATTTT. Its translation is CASSQDAGEGNQPQHF.

Only a few counts were recorded for this clonotype. This rearrangement joins TRBV7-9 to TRBJ2-1; 7 bases align to TRBD1. CDR3 size: 15 residues. Germline loops: CDR1 SEHNR, CDR2 FQNEAQ (reference sequence). V lost 3 bases and J lost 3; bases outside the gene matches: 5. Here the CDR3 DNA reads TGTGCCAGCAGCTTCGACAGGGCTAACTACAATGAGCAGTTCTTC. This sequence encodes CASSFDRANYNEQFF. The whole variable domain, remainder taken from reference TRBV7-9 and TRBJ2-1, is DTGVSQNPRHKITKRGQNVTFRCDPISEHNRLYWYRQTLGQGPEFLTYFQNEAQLEKSRLLSDRFSAERPKGSFSTLEIQRTEQGDSAMYLCASSFDRANYNEQFFGPGTRLTVL.

The V and J genes are TRBV7-9 and TRBJ1-1, with D possibly matching TRBD1 (5 bases). V lost 5 bases and J lost 7, with 11 bases in between. CDR1 and CDR2 (germline): SEHNR, FQNEAQ (reference sequence). CDR3 length: 12 amino acids. The CDR3 region has the DNA TGTGCCAGCAGCGCTAGTAGGGGTGAAGCTTTCTTT. Encoded protein: CASSASRGEAFF.

This rearrangement joins TRBV30 to TRBJ1-2; 7 bases match TRBD1. V gave up 5 bases and J gave up 6 bases; unmatched junction bases: 6. This CDR3 is built from 12 residues. Germline V gives CDR1 GTSNPN, CDR2 SVGIG (reference sequence). This CDR3 is CAWGDSFNGYTF. CDR3 nucleotide sequence: TGTGCCTGGGGGGACAGTTTTAATGGCTACACCTTC.